The rows below give T cell receptor beta chains drawn from one sample of a study of molecular identifiers for immune sequencing clone quantification. MiXCR was run by TCRdb on the PCR reads, yielding one entry per CDR3 protein. The sample shows 40,000 to 45,000 distinct CDR3 sequences, under 25% of them seen only once. The sample comprised naive CD8+ T cells from blood, with Jurkat cell RNA spiked in. Receptors were obtained from a human donor in good health. Some libraries in this study had Jurkat cell RNA spiked in. Each CDR3 is given with its conserved first and last residue. A D gene is named only where the DNA matches it firmly. A row's size may be missing; if present it is once, few, many or a size class.

clone_size d_call j_call v_call cdr3_nt cdr3_aa
many . TRBJ2-3 TRBV4-1 TGCGCCAGCAGCCAAGACGCTGGCACAGATACGCAGTATTTT CASSQDAGTDTQYF
many . TRBJ2-7 TRBV7-9 TGTGCCAGCAGCTTAGCTCAAGGGGGGCAAATGTACGAGCAGTACTTC CASSLAQGGQMYEQYF
many . TRBJ1-3 TRBV20-1 TGCAGTGCTAGAGACCGCGACTCTGGAAACACCATATATTTT CSARDRDSGNTIYF
. TRBD1 TRBJ2-4 TRBV5-4 TGTGCCAGCAGCCTAGGACAGGGGCCAGAACTAGCCAAAAACATTCAGTACTTC CASSLGQGPELAKNIQYF
few TRBD2 TRBJ2-1 TRBV19 TGTGCCAGTAGTTTCGGGACTAGCGGGAGGGCCGGTGAGCAGTTCTTC CASSFGTSGRAGEQFF
few TRBD2 TRBJ2-7 TRBV5-6 TGTGCCAGCAGCTTGTTTGGACTAGCGGGAGCCGTCTACGAGCTGTACTTC CASSLFGLAGAVYELYF
many . TRBJ2-7 TRBV20-1 TGCAGTGCTAGACAGGGGGGGGCATACGAGCAGTACTTC CSARQGGAYEQYF
many . TRBJ2-2 TRBV19 TGTGCCAGTAGTATAGTCGCAGGGAACACCGGGGAGCTGTTTTTT CASSIVAGNTGELFF
many TRBD1 TRBJ1-1 TRBV7-2 TGTGCCAGCAGCTTGGAGGACAGGCTGAACACTGAAGCTTTCTTT CASSLEDRLNTEAFF
many . TRBJ2-6 TRBV6-6 TGTGCCACCTTAGACTCTGGGGCCAACGTCCTGACTTTC CATLDSGANVLTF
many TRBD1 TRBJ2-3 TRBV5-4 TGTGCCAGCAGCTTTCCCGAGACAGGGGCCACAGATACGCAGTATTTT CASSFPETGATDTQYF
many . TRBJ2-3 TRBV20-1 TGCAGTGCTAGCCCGGCGCGGCGGGATGTCACAGATACGCAGTATTTT CSASPARRDVTDTQYF
many . TRBJ2-7 TRBV5-6 TGTGCCAGCAGTCAAGCCGGGACAAGTTACGAGCAGTACTTC CASSQAGTSYEQYF
many . TRBJ1-2 TRBV7-2 TGTGCCAGCAGCTTAGTCGGAGAATCCTATGGCTACACCTTC CASSLVGESYGYTF
many . TRBJ2-5 TRBV4-3 TGCGCCAGCAGCCAAGATAGGTATTTGGGGTTGGAGACCCAGTACTTC CASSQDRYLGLETQYF
many . TRBJ1-2 TRBV6-2/TRBV6-3 TGTGCCAGCGAGAAGATCCAGGGTCCTCCTGGCTACACCTTC CASEKIQGPPGYTF
many . TRBJ2-6 TRBV28 TGTGCCAGCACCCAGAGCCCAGGGGCTGGGGCCAACGTCCTGACTTTC CASTQSPGAGANVLTF
many TRBD2 TRBJ2-3 TRBV4-1 TGCGCCAGCAGCCAAGAGACTAGCGGGGGGACAGATACGCAGTATTTT CASSQETSGGTDTQYF
many . TRBJ1-5 TRBV12-3/TRBV12-4 TGTGCCAGCAGAACCCCGGGGGGCAATCAGCCCCAGCATTTT CASRTPGGNQPQHF
many TRBD1 TRBJ2-5 TRBV4-3 TGCGCCAGCAGCCAGTGGACAGGGTCGGCTAAAGAGACCCAGTACTTC CASSQWTGSAKETQYF
many TRBD1 TRBJ1-5 TRBV9 TGTGCCAGCAGCGGAGGACAGGGGGGAGATAGCAATCAGCCCCAGCATTTT CASSGGQGGDSNQPQHF
many . TRBJ2-5 TRBV30 TGTGCCTGGAGTAGAGGGGTGGGCGAGACCCAGTACTTC CAWSRGVGETQYF
. TRBD1 TRBJ2-1 TRBV19 TGTGCCAGTAGTATAGCGGGCGGGACAGGGGTGGCCGATGAGCAGTTCTTC CASSIAGGTGVADEQFF